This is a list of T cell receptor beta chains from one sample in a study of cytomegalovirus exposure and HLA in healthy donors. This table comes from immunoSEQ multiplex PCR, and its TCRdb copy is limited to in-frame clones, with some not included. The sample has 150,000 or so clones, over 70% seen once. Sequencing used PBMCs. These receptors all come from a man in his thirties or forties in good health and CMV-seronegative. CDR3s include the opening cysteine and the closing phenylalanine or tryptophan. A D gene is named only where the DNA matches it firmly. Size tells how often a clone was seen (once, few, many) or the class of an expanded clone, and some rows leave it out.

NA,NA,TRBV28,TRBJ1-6,CASSHGQGSSPLHF,TGTGCCAGCAGCCACGGGCAGGGGAGCTCACCCCTCCACTTT
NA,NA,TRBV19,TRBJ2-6,CASSPPGISGANVLTF,TGTGCCAGTAGCCCCCCGGGGATCTCTGGGGCCAACGTCCTGACTTTC
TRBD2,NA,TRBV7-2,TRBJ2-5,CASTKTSGGAYETQYF,TGTGCCAGCACCAAGACTAGCGGGGGGGCCTATGAGACCCAGTACTTC
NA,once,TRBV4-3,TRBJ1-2,CASSQEKGQFHGYTF,TGCGCCAGCAGCCAAGAAAAAGGACAGTTCCATGGCTACACCTTC
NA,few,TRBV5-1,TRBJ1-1,CASSRGGNTEAFF,TGCGCCAGCAGCCGGGGGGGAAACACTGAAGCTTTCTTT
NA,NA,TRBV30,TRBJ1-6,CACGRGGAPLHF,TGTGCCTGTGGACGGGGTGGTGCACCCCTCCACTTT
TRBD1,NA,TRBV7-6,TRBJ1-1,CASSPGTGDTEAFF,TGTGCCAGCAGCCCCGGGACAGGGGACACTGAAGCTTTCTTT
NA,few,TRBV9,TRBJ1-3,CASSPRAASSGNTIYF,TGTGCCAGCAGCCCCCGTGCGGCTAGCTCTGGAAACACCATATATTTT
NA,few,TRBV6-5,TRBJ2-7,CASSYEQTSSYEQYF,TGTGCCAGCAGTTACGAACAGACAAGCTCCTACGAGCAGTACTTC
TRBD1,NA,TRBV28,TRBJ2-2,CASSSTRQGRTGELFF,TGTGCCAGCAGCTCTACGCGACAGGGGCGGACCGGGGAGCTGTTTTTT
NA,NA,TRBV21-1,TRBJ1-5,CASKTGAQPQHF,TGTGCCAGCAAAACAGGGGCTCAGCCCCAGCATTTT
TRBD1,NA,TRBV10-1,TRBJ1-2,CASTKHGTAQVGYTF,TGCGCCAGCACAAAACACGGGACAGCACAAGTTGGCTACACCTTC
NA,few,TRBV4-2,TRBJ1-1,CASSQDMNTEAFF,TGTGCCAGCAGCCAAGACATGAACACTGAAGCTTTCTTT
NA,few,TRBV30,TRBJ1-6,CAWTPGSKAPLHF,TGTGCCTGGACACCGGGTTCTAAAGCGCCCCTCCACTTT
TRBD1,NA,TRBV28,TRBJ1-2,CASSFDRGGYTF,TGTGCCAGCAGTTTCGACAGGGGAGGCTACACCTTC
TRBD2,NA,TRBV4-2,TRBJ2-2,CASSLRAGGPGATGELFF,TGTGCCAGCAGCCTCAGGGCGGGGGGGCCAGGTGCCACCGGGGAGCTGTTTTTT
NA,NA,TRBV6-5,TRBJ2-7,CASSYSGTSYEQYF,TGTGCCAGCAGTTACTCCGGGACTTCCTACGAGCAGTACTTC
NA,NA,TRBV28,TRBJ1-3,CASGGGQKTSGNTIYF,TGTGCCAGCGGCGGAGGGCAGAAGACTTCTGGAAACACCATATATTTT
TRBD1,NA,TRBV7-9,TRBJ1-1,CASSMGQVALEAFF,TGTGCCAGCAGCATGGGACAGGTCGCTCTCGAAGCTTTCTTT